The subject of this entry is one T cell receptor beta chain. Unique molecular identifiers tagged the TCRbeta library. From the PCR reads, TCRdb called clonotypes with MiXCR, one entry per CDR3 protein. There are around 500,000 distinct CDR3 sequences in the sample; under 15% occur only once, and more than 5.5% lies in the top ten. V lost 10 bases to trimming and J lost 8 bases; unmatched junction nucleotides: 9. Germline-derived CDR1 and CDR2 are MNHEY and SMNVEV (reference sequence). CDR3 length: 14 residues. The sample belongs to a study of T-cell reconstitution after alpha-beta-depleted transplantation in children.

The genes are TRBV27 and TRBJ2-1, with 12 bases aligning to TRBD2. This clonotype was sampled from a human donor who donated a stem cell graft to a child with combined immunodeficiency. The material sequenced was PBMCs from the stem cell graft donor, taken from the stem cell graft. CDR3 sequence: CATTSGGGVHEQFF. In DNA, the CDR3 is TGTGCCACGACTAGCGGGGGAGGGGTCCATGAGCAGTTCTTC.